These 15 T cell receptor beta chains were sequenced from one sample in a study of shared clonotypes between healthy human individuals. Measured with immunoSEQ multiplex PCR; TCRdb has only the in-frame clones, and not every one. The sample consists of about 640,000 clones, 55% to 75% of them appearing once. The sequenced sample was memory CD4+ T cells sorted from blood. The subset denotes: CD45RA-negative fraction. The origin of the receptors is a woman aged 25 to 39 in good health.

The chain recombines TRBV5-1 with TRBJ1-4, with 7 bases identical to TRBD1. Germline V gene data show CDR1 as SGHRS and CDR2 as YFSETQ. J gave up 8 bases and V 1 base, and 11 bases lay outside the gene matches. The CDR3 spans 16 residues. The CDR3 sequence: CASSLTGTASWEKLFF. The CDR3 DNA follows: TGCGCCAGCAGCTTGACGGGGACAGCTTCCTGGGAAAAACTGTTTTTT.

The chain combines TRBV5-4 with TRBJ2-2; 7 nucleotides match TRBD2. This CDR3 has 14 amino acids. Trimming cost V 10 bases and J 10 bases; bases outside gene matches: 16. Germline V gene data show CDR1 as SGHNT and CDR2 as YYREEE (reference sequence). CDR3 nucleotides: TGTGCCTGCTCTACCGGAGCGGGAATTGAGGAGCTGTTTTTT. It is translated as CACSTGAGIEELFF. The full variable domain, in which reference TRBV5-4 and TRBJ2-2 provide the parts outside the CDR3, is ETGVTQSPTHLIKTRGQQVTLRCSSQSGHNTVSWYQQALGQGPQFIFQYYREEENGRGNFPPRFSGLQFPNYSSELNVNALELDDSALYLCACSTGAGIEELFFGEGSRLTVL.

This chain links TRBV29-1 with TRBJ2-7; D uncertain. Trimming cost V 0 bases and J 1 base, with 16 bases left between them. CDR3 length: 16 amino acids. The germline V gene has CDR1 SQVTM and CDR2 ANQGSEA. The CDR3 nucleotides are TGCAGCGTTGAAGATCGATCGGGCTACTCGTCCTACGAGCAGTACTTC. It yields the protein CSVEDRSGYSSYEQYF.

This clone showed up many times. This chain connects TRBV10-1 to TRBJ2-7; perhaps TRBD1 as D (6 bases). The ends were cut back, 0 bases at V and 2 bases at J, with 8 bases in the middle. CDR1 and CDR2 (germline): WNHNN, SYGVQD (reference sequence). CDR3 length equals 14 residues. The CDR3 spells CASSESTGTYEQYF. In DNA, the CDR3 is TGCGCCAGCAGTGAGTCCACAGGGACCTACGAGCAGTACTTC.

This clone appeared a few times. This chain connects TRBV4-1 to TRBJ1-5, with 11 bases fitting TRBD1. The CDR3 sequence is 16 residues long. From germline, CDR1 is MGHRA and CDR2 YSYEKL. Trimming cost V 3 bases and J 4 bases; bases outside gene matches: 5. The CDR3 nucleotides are TGCGCCAGCAGCCAGCCGGGACAGGGGGTAAATCAGCCCCAGCATTTT. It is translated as CASSQPGQGVNQPQHF.

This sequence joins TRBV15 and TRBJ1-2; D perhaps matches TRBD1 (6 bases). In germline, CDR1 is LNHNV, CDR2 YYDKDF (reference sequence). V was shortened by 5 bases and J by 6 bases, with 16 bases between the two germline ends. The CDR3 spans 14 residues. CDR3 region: CATSAYRDTHGYTF. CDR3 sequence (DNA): TGTGCCACCAGCGCCTACCGGGACACACATGGCTACACCTTC. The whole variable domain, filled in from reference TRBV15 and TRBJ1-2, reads DAMVIQNPRYQVTQFGKPVTLSCSQTLNHNVMYWYQQKSSQAPKLLFHYYDKDFNNEADTPDNFQSRRPNTSFCFLDIRSPGLGDTAMYLCATSAYRDTHGYTFGSGTRLTVV.

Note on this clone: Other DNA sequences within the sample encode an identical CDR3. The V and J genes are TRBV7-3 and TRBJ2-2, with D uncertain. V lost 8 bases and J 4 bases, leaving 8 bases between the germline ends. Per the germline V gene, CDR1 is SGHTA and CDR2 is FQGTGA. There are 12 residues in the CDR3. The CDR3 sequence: CASSRSTGELFF. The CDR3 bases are TGTGCCAGCTCGCGGAGCACCGGGGAGCTGTTTTTT.

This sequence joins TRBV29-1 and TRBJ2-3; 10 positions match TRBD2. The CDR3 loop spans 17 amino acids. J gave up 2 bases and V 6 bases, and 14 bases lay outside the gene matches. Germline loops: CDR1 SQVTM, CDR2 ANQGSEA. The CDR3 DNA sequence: TGCAGCGTGAAAAGGCTAGCGGGAGCCCTACCCACAGATACGCAGTATTTT. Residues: CSVKRLAGALPTDTQYF.

CDR3: CASSPERGYEQYF. The CDR3 nucleotides read TGTGCCAGCTCACCGGAGCGGGGCTACGAGCAGTACTTC. V and J are TRBV18 and TRBJ2-7; 7 bases are a match to TRBD2. The CDR3 covers 13 residues. After removal of 3 bases from V and 3 bases from J, the junction contained 2 bases not matched to a gene. The germline V gene encodes CDR1 KGHSH and CDR2 LQKENI.

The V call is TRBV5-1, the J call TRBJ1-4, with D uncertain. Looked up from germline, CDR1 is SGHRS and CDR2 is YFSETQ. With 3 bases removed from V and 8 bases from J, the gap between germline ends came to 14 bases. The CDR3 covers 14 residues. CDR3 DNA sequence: TGCGCCAGCAGCTCGGACGTAGACGGGGAAAAACTGTTTTTT. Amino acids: CASSSDVDGEKLFF.

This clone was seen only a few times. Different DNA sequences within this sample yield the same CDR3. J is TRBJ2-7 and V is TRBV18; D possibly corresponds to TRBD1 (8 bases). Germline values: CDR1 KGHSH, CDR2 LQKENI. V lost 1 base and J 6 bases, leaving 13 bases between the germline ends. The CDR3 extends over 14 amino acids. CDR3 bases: TGTGCCAGCTCACCACAGGACAGGGAGGGCGAGCAGTACTTC. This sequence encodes CASSPQDREGEQYF.

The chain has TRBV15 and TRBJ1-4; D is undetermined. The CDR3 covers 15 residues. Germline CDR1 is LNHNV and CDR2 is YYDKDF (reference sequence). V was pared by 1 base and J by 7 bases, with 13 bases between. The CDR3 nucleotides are TGTGCCACCAGCAGAGGACCTCAATCGGGTGAAAAACTGTTTTTT. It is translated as CATSRGPQSGEKLFF.

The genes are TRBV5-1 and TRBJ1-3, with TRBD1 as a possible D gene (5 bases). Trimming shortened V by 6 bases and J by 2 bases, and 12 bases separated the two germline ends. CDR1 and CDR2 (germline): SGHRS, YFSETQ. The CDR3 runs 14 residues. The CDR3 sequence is CASTPGTTGNTIYF. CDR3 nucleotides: TGCGCCAGCACTCCGGGGACCACTGGAAACACCATATATTTT.

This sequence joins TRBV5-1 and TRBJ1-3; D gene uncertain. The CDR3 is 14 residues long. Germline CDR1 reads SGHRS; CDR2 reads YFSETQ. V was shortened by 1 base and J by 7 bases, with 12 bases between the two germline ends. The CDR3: CASSLLSGGNTIYF. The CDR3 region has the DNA TGCGCCAGCAGCTTGTTATCCGGCGGGAACACCATATATTTT.

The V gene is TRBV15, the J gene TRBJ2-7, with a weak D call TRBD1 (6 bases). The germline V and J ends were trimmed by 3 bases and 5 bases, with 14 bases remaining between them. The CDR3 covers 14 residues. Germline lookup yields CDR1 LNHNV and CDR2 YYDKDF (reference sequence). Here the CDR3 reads CATSRRTQGNEQYF. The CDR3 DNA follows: TGTGCCACCAGCAGGCGTACGCAGGGGAACGAGCAGTACTTC.